The T cell receptor (beta chain) under discussion was sequenced for a study of pediatric ulcerative colitis. Germline CDR1 reads MGHRA; CDR2 reads YSYEKL. The germline V and J ends were trimmed by 3 bases and 4 bases, with 8 bases remaining between them. This CDR3 comprises 13 residues. TCRdb keeps only in-frame clones here, not all; method: immunoSEQ multiplex PCR. The sample gives about 64,000 clones, around 80% of which show up once; around 5% is in the top ten. The gene calls are TRBV4-1 and TRBJ2-3, with D hard to call. The sample comprised blood. The receptor was isolated from a boy between 5 and 17 years old with moderate ulcerative colitis. Here the CDR3 reads CASSQEPPDTQYF. CDR3 nucleotide sequence: TGCGCCAGCAGCCAGGAGCCTCCAGATACGCAGTATTTT.